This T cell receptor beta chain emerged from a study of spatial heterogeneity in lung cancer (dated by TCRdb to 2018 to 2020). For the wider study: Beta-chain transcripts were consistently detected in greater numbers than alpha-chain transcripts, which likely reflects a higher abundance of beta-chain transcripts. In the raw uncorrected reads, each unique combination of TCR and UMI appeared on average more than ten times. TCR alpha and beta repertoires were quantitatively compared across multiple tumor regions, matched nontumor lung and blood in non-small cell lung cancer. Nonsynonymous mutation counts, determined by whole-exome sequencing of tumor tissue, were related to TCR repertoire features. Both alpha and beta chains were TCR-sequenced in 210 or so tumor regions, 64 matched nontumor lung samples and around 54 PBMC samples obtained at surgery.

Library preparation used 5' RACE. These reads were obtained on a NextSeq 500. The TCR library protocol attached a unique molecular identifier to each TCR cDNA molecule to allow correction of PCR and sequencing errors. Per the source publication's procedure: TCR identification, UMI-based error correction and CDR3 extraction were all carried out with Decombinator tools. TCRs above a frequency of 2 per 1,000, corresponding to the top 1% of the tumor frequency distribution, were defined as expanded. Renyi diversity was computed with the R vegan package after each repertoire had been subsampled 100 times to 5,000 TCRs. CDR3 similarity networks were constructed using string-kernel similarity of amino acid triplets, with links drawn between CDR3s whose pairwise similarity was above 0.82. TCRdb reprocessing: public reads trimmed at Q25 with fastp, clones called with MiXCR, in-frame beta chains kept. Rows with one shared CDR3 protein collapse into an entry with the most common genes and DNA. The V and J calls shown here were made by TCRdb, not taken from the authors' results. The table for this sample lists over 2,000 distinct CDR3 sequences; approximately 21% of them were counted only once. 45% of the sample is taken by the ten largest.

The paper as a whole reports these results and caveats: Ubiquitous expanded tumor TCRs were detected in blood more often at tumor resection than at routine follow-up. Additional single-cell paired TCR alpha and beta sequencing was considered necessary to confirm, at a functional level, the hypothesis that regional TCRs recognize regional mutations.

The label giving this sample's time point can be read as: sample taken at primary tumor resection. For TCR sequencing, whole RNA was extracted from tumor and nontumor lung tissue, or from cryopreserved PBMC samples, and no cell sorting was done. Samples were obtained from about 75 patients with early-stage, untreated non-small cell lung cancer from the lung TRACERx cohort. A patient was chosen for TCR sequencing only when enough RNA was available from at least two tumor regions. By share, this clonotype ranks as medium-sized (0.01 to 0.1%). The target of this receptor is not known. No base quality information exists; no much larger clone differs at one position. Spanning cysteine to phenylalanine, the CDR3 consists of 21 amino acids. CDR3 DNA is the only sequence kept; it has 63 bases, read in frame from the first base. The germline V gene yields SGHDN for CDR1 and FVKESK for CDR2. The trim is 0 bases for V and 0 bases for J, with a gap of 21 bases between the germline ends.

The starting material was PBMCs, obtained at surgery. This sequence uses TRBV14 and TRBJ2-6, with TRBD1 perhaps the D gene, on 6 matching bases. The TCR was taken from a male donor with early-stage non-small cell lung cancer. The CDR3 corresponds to CASSQDEAGVNFRSGANVLTF. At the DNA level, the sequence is TGTGCCAGCAGCCAAGATGAGGCAGGGGTGAATTTTCGCTCTGGGGCCAACGTCCTGACTTTC.